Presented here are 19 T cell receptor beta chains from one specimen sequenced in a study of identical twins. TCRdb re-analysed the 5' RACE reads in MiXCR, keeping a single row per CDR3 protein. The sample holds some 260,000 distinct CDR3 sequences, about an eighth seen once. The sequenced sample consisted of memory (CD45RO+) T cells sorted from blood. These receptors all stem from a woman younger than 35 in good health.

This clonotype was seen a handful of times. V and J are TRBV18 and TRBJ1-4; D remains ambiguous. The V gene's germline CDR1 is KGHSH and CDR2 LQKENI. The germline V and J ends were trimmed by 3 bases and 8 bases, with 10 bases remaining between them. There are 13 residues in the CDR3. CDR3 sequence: CASSPRRQEKLFF. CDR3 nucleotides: TGTGCCAGCTCACCCCGACGGCAGGAAAAACTGTTTTTT.

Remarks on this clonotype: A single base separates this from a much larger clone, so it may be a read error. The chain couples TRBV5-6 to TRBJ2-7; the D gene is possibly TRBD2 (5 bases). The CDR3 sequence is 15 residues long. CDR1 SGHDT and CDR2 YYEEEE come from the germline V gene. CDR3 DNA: TGTGCCAGCAGCTTGGCGTGGCGCGGGTCCTACGAGCGGTACTTC. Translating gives CASSLAWRGSYERYF. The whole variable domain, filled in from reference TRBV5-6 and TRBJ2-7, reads DAGVTQSPTHLIKTRGQQVTLRCSPKSGHDTVSWYQQALGQGPQFIFQYYEEEERQRGNFPDRFSGHQFPNYSSELNVNALLLGDSALYLCASSLAWRGSYERYFGPGTRLTVT.

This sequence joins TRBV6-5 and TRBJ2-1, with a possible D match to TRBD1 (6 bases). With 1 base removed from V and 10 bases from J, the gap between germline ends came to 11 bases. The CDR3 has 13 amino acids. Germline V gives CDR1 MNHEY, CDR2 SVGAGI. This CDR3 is CASSYYRDAEQFF. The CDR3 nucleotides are TGTGCCAGCAGTTACTACAGGGATGCCGAGCAGTTCTTC.

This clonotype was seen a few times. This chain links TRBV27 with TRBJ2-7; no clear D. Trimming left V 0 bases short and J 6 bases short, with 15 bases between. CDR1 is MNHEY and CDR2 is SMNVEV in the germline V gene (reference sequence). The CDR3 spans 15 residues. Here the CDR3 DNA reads TGTGCCAGCAGTTTATCGAGGATGGCGCCTCGCGAGCAGTACTTC. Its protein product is CASSLSRMAPREQYF.

The CDR3 DNA follows: TGTGCCAGCAGTTACAGGAATAGCGGCACTGAAGCTTTCTTT. Translated: CASSYRNSGTEAFF. This sequence joins TRBV6-5 and TRBJ1-1; D remains unclear. In germline, CDR1 is MNHEY, CDR2 SVGAGI. This CDR3 region has 14 residues. Trimming pared 2 bases from V and 4 bases from J, leaving 11 bases between.

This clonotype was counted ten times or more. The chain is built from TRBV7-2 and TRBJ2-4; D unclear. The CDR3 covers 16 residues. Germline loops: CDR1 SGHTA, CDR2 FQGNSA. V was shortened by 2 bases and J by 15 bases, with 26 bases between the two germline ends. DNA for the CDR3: TGTGCCAGCAGCTTAAGTAGTGGGGTAGTAGGCACCGACTTGTACTTC. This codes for CASSLSSGVVGTDLYF.

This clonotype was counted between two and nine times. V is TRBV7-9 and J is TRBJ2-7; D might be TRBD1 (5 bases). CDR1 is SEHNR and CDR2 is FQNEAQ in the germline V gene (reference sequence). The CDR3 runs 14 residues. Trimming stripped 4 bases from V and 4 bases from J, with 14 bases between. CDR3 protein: CASSSSDTHYEQYF. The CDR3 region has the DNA TGTGCCAGCAGCTCCTCGGACACTCATTACGAGCAGTACTTC.

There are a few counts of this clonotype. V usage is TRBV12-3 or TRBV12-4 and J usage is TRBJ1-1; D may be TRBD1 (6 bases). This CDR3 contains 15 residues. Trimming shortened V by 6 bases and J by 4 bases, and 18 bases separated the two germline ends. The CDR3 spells CASRKGVNRVTEAFF. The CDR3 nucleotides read TGTGCCAGCAGGAAGGGGGTTAACAGGGTCACTGAAGCTTTCTTT.

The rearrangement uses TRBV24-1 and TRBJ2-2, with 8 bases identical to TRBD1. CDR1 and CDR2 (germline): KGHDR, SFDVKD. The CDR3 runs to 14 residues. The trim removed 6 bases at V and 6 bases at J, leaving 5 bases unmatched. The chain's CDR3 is CATSQGARSGELFF. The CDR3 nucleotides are TGTGCCACCAGTCAGGGGGCAAGATCCGGGGAGCTGTTTTTT.

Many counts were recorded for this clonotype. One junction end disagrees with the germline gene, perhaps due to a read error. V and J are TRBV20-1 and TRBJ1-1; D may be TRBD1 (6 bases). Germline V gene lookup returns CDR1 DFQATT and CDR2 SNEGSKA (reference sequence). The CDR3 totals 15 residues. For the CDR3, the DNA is TGCAGTGCTAGGGGGGGGCAGCTAATGAAGACTGAAGCTTTCTTT. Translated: CSARGGQLMKTEAFF.

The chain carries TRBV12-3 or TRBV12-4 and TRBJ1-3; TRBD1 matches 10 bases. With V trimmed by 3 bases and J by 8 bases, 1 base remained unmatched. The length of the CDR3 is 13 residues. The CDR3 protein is CASSLDRGDTIYF. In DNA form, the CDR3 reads TGTGCCAGCAGTTTGGACAGGGGGGACACCATATATTTT.

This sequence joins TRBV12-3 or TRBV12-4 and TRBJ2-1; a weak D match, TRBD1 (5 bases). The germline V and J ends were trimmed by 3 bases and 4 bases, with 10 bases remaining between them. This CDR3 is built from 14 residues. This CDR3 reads CASSLDTPYNEQFF. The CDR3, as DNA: TGTGCCAGCAGTTTGGACACTCCTTACAATGAGCAGTTCTTC.

DNA of the CDR3: TGCGCCAGCAGCTTACCGTGGGAAAATGAGCAGTTCTTC. Translated: CASSLPWENEQFF. This chain connects TRBV5-1 to TRBJ2-1; the D is unclear. Germline CDR1 and CDR2: SGHRS and YFSETQ. CDR3 length: 13 amino acids. The ends were cut back, 2 bases at V and 7 bases at J, with 10 bases in the middle.

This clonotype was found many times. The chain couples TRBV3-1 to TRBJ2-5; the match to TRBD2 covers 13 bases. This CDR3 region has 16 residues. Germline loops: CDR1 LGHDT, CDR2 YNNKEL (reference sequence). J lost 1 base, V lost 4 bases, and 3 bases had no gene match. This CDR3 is CASSRGLAGPQETQYF. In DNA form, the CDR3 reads TGTGCCAGCAGCCGGGGACTAGCGGGGCCCCAAGAGACCCAGTACTTC.

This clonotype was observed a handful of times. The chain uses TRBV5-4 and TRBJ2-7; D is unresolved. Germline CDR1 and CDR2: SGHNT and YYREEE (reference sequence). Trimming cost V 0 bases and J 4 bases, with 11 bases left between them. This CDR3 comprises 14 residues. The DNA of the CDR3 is TGTGCCAGCAGCTTGGAGGTCGTGGGGTACGAGCAGTACTTC. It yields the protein CASSLEVVGYEQYF.

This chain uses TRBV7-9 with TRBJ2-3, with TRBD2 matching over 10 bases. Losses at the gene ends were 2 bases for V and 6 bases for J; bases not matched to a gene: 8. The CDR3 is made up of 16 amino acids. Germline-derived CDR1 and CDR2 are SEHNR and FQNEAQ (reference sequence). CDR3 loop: CASSLLGTSASDTQYF. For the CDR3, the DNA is TGTGCCAGCAGCTTATTGGGGACTAGCGCGTCCGATACGCAGTATTTT.

In DNA form, the CDR3 reads TGTGCCAGCAGCTTAGGATACCGAGAGCCCCAGCATTTT. Translation: CASSLGYREPQHF. V usage is TRBV7-2 and J usage is TRBJ1-5; D gene ambiguous. Germline CDR1 SGHTA, CDR2 FQGNSA. V lost 1 base and J 8 bases, leaving 9 bases between the germline ends. The CDR3 has 13 residues.

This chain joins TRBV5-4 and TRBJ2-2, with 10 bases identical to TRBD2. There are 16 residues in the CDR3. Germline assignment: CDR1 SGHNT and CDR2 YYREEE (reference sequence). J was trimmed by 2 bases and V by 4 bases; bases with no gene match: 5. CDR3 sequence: CASSGGLAINTGELFF. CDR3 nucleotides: TGTGCCAGCAGCGGGGGACTAGCGATTAACACCGGGGAGCTGTTTTTT.

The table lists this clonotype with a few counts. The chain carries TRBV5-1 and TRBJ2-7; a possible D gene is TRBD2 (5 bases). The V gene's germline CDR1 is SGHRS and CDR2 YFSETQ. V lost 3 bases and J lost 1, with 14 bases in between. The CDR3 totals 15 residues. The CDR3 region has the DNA TGCGCCAGCAGCTCGGCGCTAGCCGCTTCCTACGAGCAGTACTTC. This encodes CASSSALAASYEQYF.